This paragraph covers one T cell receptor beta chain sequence. Its antigen remains unknown. The record originates from a study of monozygotic twins with inflammatory bowel disease. General observations from the study: Using the inverse Simpson index, IBD patients had lower TCRbeta diversity than healthy co-twins.

CDR1 is DFQATT and CDR2 is SNEGSKA in the germline V gene (reference sequence). CDR3 length: 12 residues. Reprocessing the 5' RACE reads, TCRdb reports a single entry for every CDR3 protein and omits DNA. The sample table includes around 190,000 distinct CDR3 sequences. The source material was blood. The sequence was obtained from a human donor with ulcerative colitis or Crohn's disease, or a healthy co-twin of an affected twin (not recorded which). The rearrangement links TRBV20-1 to TRBJ1-1. CDR3 residues: CSGKHPNTEAFF.